This T cell receptor (beta chain) was observed in a study of T cells in Graves' hyperthyroidism and ophthalmopathy. Study-level findings and limits: Ophthalmopathy and stable hyperthyroidism were told apart by a 13 V-J model. Ophthalmopathy prediction by the model preceded onset by a median 6.5 months. In blood, most of the thyroid clonotypes expanded above 0.001 were also present.

Amplification of TCR beta CDR3 regions was performed using RNA transcripts as template. The study used the HTBI primer set for a first-round RT-PCR of the TCR CDR3. In TCRdb, the multiplex PCR reads were re-called with MiXCR into one record per CDR3 protein. The sample lists about 52,000 distinct CDR3 sequences, over 40% occurring once. CDR1 and CDR2 from the germline V gene are SNHLY and FYNNEI. The CDR3 has 11 amino acids. Trimming left V 6 bases short and J 6 bases short, with 5 bases between. The diagnostic basis comprised clinical symptoms, serum thyroxine and TRAb, thyroid ultrasound and orbital computed tomography. This clonotype was seen repeatedly, ten times or more. The antigen is unknown.

This sequence joins TRBV2 and TRBJ2-2, with a possible D match to TRBD1 (5 bases). The source of this sequence is a woman aged 45-65 years with Graves' ophthalmopathy. Sequencing was carried out using blood. CDR3 protein: CASRGAGELFF. The CDR3 DNA is TGTGCCAGCAGAGGGGCCGGGGAGCTGTTTTTT.